The clone carrying this T cell receptor (beta chain) was seen a single time. Its antigen remains unknown. The data originate from a study of Ad26.COV2.S vaccination and SARS-CoV-2 variants. The overall study: Enrollment placed the donor in the COV1001 Ad26.COV2.S trial arm. Intramuscularly, Ad26.COV2.S was given either once or twice, 56 days apart.

Treatment reported: some 19 received Ad26.COV2.S at low or high dose, single or two shots; 5 received placebo; per-sample allocation not given. Day 63 after the first injection of vaccine or placebo was the sampling time. TCRdb's copy holds only in-frame clones and misses some; the assay was immunoSEQ multiplex PCR. The sample lists roughly 700,000 clones; about 90% were seen once. Study observations and caveats: Comparability of non-spike TCR breadth was observed across vaccine and placebo recipients. Vaccinated individuals (as opposed to placebo recipients) had higher spike-specific TCR breadth.

Germline-derived CDR1 and CDR2 are SGHRS and YFSETQ. V was clipped by 4 bases and J by 1 base, with 11 bases between them. The CDR3 has 15 amino acids. The material was peripheral blood, obtained in a trial of Ad26.COV2.S vaccine versus placebo. This TCR was recovered from a person aged 18-65 years who received the Ad26.COV2.S COVID-19 vaccine or a placebo. The chain has TRBV5-1 and TRBJ2-2; D might be TRBD2 (6 bases). CDR3 protein: CASSLLGGNTGELFF. In DNA form, the CDR3 reads TGCGCCAGCAGCCTCCTCGGGGGGAACACCGGGGAGCTGTTTTTT. Full variable domain (outside the CDR3, taken from reference TRBV5-1 and TRBJ2-2): KAGVTQTPRYLIKTRGQQVTLSCSPISGHRSVSWYQQTPGQGLQFLFEYFSETQRNKGNFPGRFSGRQFSNSRSEMNVSTLELGDSALYLCASSLLGGNTGELFFGEGSRLTVL.